This T cell receptor beta chain was recovered during a study of T cell responses to AZD1222 COVID-19 vaccine. Across the study: Second-dose intervals of approximately 4 or approximately 12 weeks were pooled.

CDR1 is LNHDA and CDR2 is SQIVND in the germline V gene (reference sequence). V was cut by 7 bases and J by 3 bases, with 13 bases left in between. The CDR3 runs 13 residues. The protocol was immunoSEQ multiplex PCR, while the TCRdb copy is restricted to in-frame clones and leaves out a portion. The table records 70,000 or so clones, over 60% of them present only once. This TCR was sampled from an adult in good health. The V and J genes are TRBV19 and TRBJ2-7; tentatively, D is TRBD1 (5 bases). The source material was peripheral blood, sampled on day 0 of AZD1222 vaccination. This chain's CDR3 is CASKGRGFYEQYF. CDR3 coding DNA: TGTGCCAGTAAGGGTAGGGGTTTCTACGAGCAGTACTTC.